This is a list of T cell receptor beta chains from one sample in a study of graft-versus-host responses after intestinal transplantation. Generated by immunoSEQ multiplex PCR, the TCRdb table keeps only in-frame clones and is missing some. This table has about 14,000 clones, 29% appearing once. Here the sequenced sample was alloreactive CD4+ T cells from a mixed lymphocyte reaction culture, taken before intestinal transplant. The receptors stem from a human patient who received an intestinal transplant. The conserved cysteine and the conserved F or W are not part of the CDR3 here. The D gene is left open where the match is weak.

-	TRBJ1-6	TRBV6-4	ASTEDSCNSPLH
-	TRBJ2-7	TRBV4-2	ASSQGPVSEQY
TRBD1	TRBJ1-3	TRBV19	ASSIARTGYSGNTIY
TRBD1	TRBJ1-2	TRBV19	ASLRQGALNYGYT
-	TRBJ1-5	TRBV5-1	ASSLEWGVNQPQH
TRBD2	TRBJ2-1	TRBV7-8	ASSRGRSGNEQF
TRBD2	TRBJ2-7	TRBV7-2	ASSSPGGVIYEQY
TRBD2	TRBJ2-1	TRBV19	ASSIAVLAGDHLQF
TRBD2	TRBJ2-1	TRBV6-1	ASSPQRGGSGEQF
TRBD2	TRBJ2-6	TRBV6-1	ASSVELAGDAGANVLT
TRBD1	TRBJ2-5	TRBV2	ASSDRGRYLETQY
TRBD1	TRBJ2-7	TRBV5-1	ASSLGAGGLLEQY
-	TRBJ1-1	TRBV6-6	ASSRGRTEAF
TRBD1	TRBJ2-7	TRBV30	AGHRGGTYEQY
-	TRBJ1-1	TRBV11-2	ASSSRPPGSYTEAF
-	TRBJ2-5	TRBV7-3	ASSVAGTREETQY
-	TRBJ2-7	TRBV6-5	AAARGSNYEQY
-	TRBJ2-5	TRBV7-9	ASSPTDQETQY
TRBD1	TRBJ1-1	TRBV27	ASSLLTGGAEAF
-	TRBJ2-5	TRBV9	ASSPGGRAGFRETQY
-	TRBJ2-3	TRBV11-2	ASSPWGFTDTQY
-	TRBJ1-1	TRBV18	ASSWGGEAF
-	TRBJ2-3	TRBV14	ASSQVNFRTQY
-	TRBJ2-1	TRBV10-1	ASSGGRNEQF
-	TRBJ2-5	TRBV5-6	ASNKERIQETQY
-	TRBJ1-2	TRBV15	ATSRGAGQGNYGYT
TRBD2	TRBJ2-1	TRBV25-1	ASSESGRAAF
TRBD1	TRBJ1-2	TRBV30	AWTGTVGGGCT
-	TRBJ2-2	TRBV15	ATRKEGNSGELF
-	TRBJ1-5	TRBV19	ASSSREQLSNQPQH
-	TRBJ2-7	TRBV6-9	ASSYRDQGRYEQY
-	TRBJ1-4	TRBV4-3	ASSQDWGGVIEKLF
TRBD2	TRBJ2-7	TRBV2	ASSNRLARSYEQY
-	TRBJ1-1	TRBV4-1	ASSQTERTKNTEAF
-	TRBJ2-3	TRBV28	ASSLSGLKDTQY
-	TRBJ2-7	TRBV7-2	ASSFVLGYEQY
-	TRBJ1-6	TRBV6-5	ASSYSDKTNSPLH
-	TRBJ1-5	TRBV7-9	ASSPNQPQH
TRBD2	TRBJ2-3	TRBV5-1	ASSLEGSGRAGTDTQY
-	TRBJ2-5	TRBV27	ASSYRPKETQY
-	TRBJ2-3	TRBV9	ASSVYRGSNTDTQY
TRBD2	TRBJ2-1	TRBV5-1	ASARLAGHNEQF
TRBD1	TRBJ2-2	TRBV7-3	ASSPTSGTGGTGELF
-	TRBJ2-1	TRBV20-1	SARLYNEQF
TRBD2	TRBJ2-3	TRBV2	ASRVLAGRTDTQY
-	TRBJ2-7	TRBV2	ASSEALSQGGREQY
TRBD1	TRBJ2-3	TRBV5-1	ASSLGQPITDTQY
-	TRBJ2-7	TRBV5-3	ASSLDYEQY
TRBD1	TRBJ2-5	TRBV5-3	ASSSRTGYQETQY
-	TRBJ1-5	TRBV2	ASSFGQLSNQPQH
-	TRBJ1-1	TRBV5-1	ASSLVRDSEAF
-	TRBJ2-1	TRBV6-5	ASRVSGYNEQF
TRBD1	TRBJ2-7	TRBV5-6	ASSPTWTGPSEQY
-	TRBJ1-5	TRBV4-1	ASSQDGWGVGQPQH